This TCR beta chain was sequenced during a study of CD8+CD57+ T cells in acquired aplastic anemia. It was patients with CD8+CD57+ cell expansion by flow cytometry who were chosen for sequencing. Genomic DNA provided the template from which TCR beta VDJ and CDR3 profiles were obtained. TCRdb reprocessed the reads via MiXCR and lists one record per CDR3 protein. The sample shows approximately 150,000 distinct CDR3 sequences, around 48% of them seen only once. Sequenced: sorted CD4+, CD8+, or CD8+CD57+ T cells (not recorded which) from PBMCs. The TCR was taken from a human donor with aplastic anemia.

CDR3 DNA: TGCGCCAGCAGATTACAGGGAGACACTGAAGCTTTCTTT. Protein sequence: CASRLQGDTEAFF. The chain links TRBV5-1 to TRBJ1-1; perhaps TRBD1 as D (6 bases). The CDR3 length is 13 residues. V lost 5 bases and J lost 3, with 11 bases in between. Germline loops: CDR1 SGHRS, CDR2 YFSETQ.